This is a list of T cell receptor beta chains from one sample in a study of CD8 T cells in ankylosing spondylitis. In TCRdb, the 5' RACE reads were re-called with MiXCR into one record per CDR3 protein. The sample has 180,000 or so distinct CDR3 sequences; about 9.9% are singletons. Input material: blood, either unsorted or a sorted T cell fraction (not recorded which). The receptors shown here come from a male donor with ankylosing spondylitis or in good health (not recorded which). CDR3s include the opening cysteine and the closing phenylalanine or tryptophan. The order of the fields is D gene, V gene, J gene, clone size, CDR3 DNA, CDR3 protein. A D gene is named only where the DNA matches it firmly. Size is omitted from some rows. Given values are once, few, many or a class for expanded clones.

>.|TRBV12-3/TRBV12-4|TRBJ2-1|many
TGTGCCAGCACCCGCGGCGACCTCTACAATGAGCAGTTCTTC
CASTRGDLYNEQFF
>.|TRBV20-1|TRBJ2-1|few
TGCAGTGCTCGGACCGCCGAATTTCATGAGCAGTTCTTC
CSARTAEFHEQFF
>.|TRBV29-1|TRBJ1-1|many
TGCAGCGTTGTAGTGAACACTGAAGCTTTCTTT
CSVVVNTEAFF
>.|TRBV6-2/TRBV6-3|TRBJ1-1|many
TGTGCCAGCAGCTCCCCCGGCGATGTGAACACTGAAGCTTTCTTT
CASSSPGDVNTEAFF
>.|TRBV7-2|TRBJ2-1|.
TGTGCCAGCAGTCGACCGACAGGCGTCAATGAGCAGTTCTTC
CASSRPTGVNEQFF
>TRBD2|TRBV7-6|TRBJ2-1|many
TGTGCCAGCAGCTTAGTTAGCGGGAAGGGGAACAATGAGCAGTTCTTC
CASSLVSGKGNNEQFF
>.|TRBV6-2/TRBV6-3|TRBJ2-7|many
TGTGCCAGCAGTTACGGGGAAGTGAACGAGCAGTACTTC
CASSYGEVNEQYF
>.|TRBV6-2/TRBV6-3|TRBJ2-7|many
TGTGCCAGCAGTCGGTATTGGTTAGGGGAGCCGATCCTGGTCATGGCCTACGAGCAGTACTTC
CASSRYWLGEPILVMAYEQYF
>TRBD1|TRBV5-1|TRBJ2-5|.
TGCGCCAGCAGCCCGCACTCCGGACAGGGGCAAGAGACCCAGTACTTC
CASSPHSGQGQETQYF
>.|TRBV20-1|TRBJ1-2|.
.
CSVLGYFCAISESSGGGDGYTF
>.|TRBV30|TRBJ1-2|.
TGTGCCTGGACCGTAGGGGGGAACTATGGCTACACCTTC
CAWTVGGNYGYTF
>.|TRBV7-2|TRBJ2-4|.
TGTGCCAGCAGCTTAGTTCAAGGACAGCAGGCCAAAAACATTCAGTACTTC
CASSLVQGQQAKNIQYF
>.|TRBV5-1|TRBJ1-5|.
TGCGCCAGCAGCTTGGATGGCCGCTCAAGTGGTCAGCCCCAGCATTTT
CASSLDGRSSGQPQHF
>TRBD1|TRBV29-1|TRBJ1-5|many
TGCAGCGTTTGGACAGGCGTTAGCAATCAGCCCCAGCATTTT
CSVWTGVSNQPQHF
>.|TRBV14|TRBJ1-1|few
TGTGCCAGCAGCCAAATGGGGCTGGTTGCTGAAGCTTTCTTT
CASSQMGLVAEAFF
>TRBD2|TRBV11-3|TRBJ2-2|.
TGTGCCAGCAGCTTGGTCGGGGGGACGTCGAACACCGGGGAGCTGTTTTTT
CASSLVGGTSNTGELFF
>.|TRBV7-6|TRBJ2-3|.
TGTGCCAGCAGCTTGCGTGCAGATACGCAGTATTTT
CASSLRADTQYF
>TRBD1|TRBV18|TRBJ2-1|few
TGTGCCAGCTCACGTCAACAGGGGGTCTACAATGAGCAGTTCTTC
CASSRQQGVYNEQFF
>.|TRBV28|TRBJ2-7|many
TGTGCCAGCACCCAAGCCCGGGCCCTCGGAGGGGAGCAGTACTTC
CASTQARALGGEQYF
>TRBD1|TRBV20-1|TRBJ2-4|many
TGCAGTGCTCAAAGGACAGGAGCCAAAAACATTCAGTACTTC
CSAQRTGAKNIQYF
>.|TRBV4-2|TRBJ2-2|many
TGTGCCAGCAGCCCGACACAGGGCGGGAACACCGGGGAGCTGTTTTTT
CASSPTQGGNTGELFF
>TRBD2|TRBV5-5|TRBJ2-3|.
TGTGCCAGCAGCTTGCTGGCCCAGCGGGGTCAAACAGATACGCAGTATTTT
CASSLLAQRGQTDTQYF
>.|TRBV29-1|TRBJ2-5|many
TGCAGCGTGCGTGAGTACCAAGAGACCCAGTACTTC
CSVREYQETQYF
>.|TRBV6-6|TRBJ2-7|few
TGTGCCAGCAGTTCTAGACAGGATTTCCACTTC
CASSSRQDFHF
>.|TRBV5-1|TRBJ2-2|few
TGCGCCAGCAGCTTGGCCTTTCCGGTATCCGGGGAGCTGTTTTTT
CASSLAFPVSGELFF
>.|TRBV20-1|TRBJ2-3|many
TGCAGTGCTAGGGCGGGAAGGTCAGATACGCAGTATTTT
CSARAGRSDTQYF
>.|TRBV11-3|TRBJ2-1|once
TGTGCCAGCAGCTTAGAAGCCAGGGGTTATGATGAGCAGTTCTTC
CASSLEARGYDEQFF
>TRBD1|TRBV11-1|TRBJ2-2|few
TGTGCCAGCAGCCCTGCCCGCGTGACAGGGGGTTTCAACGCGAACACCGGGGAGCTGTTTTTT
CASSPARVTGGFNANTGELFF
>TRBD1|TRBV12-3/TRBV12-4|TRBJ1-5|few
TGTGCCAGCAGGGCGGACAGGGGAGGGAATCAGCCCCAGCATTTT
CASRADRGGNQPQHF
>TRBD1|TRBV29-1|TRBJ2-1|.
TGCAGCGTTGAAGGACAGGGTCTTGAGCAGTTCTTC
CSVEGQGLEQFF
>.|TRBV7-2|TRBJ2-5|once
TGTGCCAGCAGCTTAGTGTGGGGGGGCGAGACCCAGTACTTC
CASSLVWGGETQYF